The 4 T cell receptor beta chains presented below share a single source sample, sequenced in a study of neurological immune-mediated disorders. MiXCR was run by TCRdb on the 5' RACE reads, yielding one entry per CDR3 protein. The sample holds around 90,000 distinct CDR3 sequences, roughly 13% seen once. Described time point: longitudinal time-point 2. The source material was PBMCs. The receptor source for this set is a female donor with HTLV-1-associated myelopathy (HAM/TSP).

This clonotype was detected ten times or more. This chain links TRBV5-1 with TRBJ2-2; TRBD2 aligns across 11 bases. Germline CDR1 and CDR2: SGHRS and YFSETQ. J gave up 0 bases and V 6 bases, and 7 bases lay outside the gene matches. This CDR3 is 17 amino acids long. The CDR3 sequence: CASKASGGLPNTGELFF. CDR3 coding DNA: TGCGCCAGCAAAGCTAGCGGGGGGCTTCCGAACACCGGGGAGCTGTTTTTT.

This clonotype has at least ten counts. V and J are TRBV11-2 and TRBJ2-6; D ambiguous. Trimming removed 3 bases from V and 1 base from J, with 10 bases in between. The germline gives CDR1 SGHAT, CDR2 FQNNGV. CDR3 length equals 16 residues. The CDR3 bases are TGTGCCAGCAGCTTGGGATATGGGTCTGGGGCCAACGTCCTGACTTTC. Translation gives CASSLGYGSGANVLTF.

Regarding this clonotype: A much larger clone lies one base from this, so it may be a read error. The chain links TRBV12-3 or TRBV12-4 to TRBJ1-5; TRBD1 is a possible D gene (5 bases). The CDR3 runs 14 residues. CDR3 in amino acids: CASSFWGDGQPQNF. DNA of the CDR3: TGTGCCAGCAGTTTTTGGGGGGACGGGCAGCCCCAGAATTTT.

There are many counts of this clonotype. J is TRBJ1-1 and V is TRBV10-2; 7 nucleotides match TRBD1. Germline lookup yields CDR1 WSHSY and CDR2 SAAADI. The CDR3 covers 14 residues. V gave up 5 bases and J gave up 1 base; unmatched junction bases: 4. The CDR3 sequence: CASSRPGGNTEAFF. Here the CDR3 DNA reads TGCGCCAGCAGTCGTCCAGGGGGGAACACTGAAGCTTTCTTT.